The T cell receptor (beta chain) under discussion was sequenced for a study of blood T cell repertoires in COVID-19. On the study more broadly: Collection of acute and convalescent COVID-19 samples took place in the United States, Italy and Spain. From T cells, B-cell-depleted T cells, or PBMCs came the material, which was cDNA or gDNA.

The V and J ends lost 5 bases and 3 bases, in that order; junction bases with no gene match: 9. The CDR3 is made up of 15 amino acids. The germline V gene encodes CDR1 SGHTA and CDR2 FQGNSA. Original processing notes: Using reference gene primer amplification, nucleated cell counts were estimated. Generated by immunoSEQ multiplex PCR, the TCRdb table keeps only in-frame clones and is missing some. V and J calls and clone size are as listed in that table; D and trimming were resolved from the DNA. The table lists more than 150,000 clones, roughly 80% of them singletons. The V and J genes are TRBV7-2 and TRBJ2-7; 8 bases align to TRBD1. The source material was peripheral blood. The source of this sequence is a woman aged 40 to 50 with acute or convalescent COVID-19. The CDR3 here is CASSHHTRGLYEQYF. CDR3 nucleotide sequence: TGTGCCAGCAGCCATCACACCAGGGGGCTCTACGAGCAGTACTTC.